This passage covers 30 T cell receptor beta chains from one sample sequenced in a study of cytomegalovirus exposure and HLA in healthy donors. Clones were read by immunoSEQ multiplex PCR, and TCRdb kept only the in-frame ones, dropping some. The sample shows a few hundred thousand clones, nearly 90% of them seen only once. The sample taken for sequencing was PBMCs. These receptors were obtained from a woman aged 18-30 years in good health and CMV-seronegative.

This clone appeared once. The CDR3 DNA reads TGCGCAAGTGCAGCAGGGGGGCTCGAGCAGTACTTC. Protein product: CASAAGGLEQYF. The chain combines TRBV4-1 with TRBJ2-7; maybe TRBD1 (7 bases). This CDR3 is 12 amino acids long. The V gene's germline CDR1 is MGHRA and CDR2 YSYEKL.

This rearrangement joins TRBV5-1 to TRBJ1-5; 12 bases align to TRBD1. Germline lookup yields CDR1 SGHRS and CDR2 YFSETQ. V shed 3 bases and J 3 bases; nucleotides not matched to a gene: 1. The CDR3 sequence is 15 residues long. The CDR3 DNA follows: TGCGCCAGCAGCTCGGGACAGGGGGCCAATCAGCCCCAGCATTTT. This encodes CASSSGQGANQPQHF.

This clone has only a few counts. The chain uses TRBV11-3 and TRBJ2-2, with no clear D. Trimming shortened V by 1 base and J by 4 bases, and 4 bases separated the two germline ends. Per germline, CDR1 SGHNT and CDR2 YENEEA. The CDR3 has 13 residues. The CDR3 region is CASSLASTGELFF. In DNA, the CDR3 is TGTGCCAGCAGCTTAGCTAGCACCGGGGAGCTGTTTTTT.

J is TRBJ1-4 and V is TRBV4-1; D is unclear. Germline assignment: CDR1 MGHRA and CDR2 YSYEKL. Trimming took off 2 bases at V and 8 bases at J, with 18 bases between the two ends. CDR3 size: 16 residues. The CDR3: CASSQRGDLKGEKLFF. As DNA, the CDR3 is TGCGCCAGCAGCCAACGAGGAGACCTAAAAGGAGAAAAACTGTTTTTT.

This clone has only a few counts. The CDR3 protein is CASGPRDGYTF. The CDR3 region has the DNA TGTGCCAGCGGTCCCAGGGATGGCTACACCTTC. The J gene is TRBJ1-2, the V gene TRBV25-1; TRBD1 is a possible D gene (5 bases). V lost 8 bases, J lost 6 bases, and 10 bases lay in between. In germline, CDR1 is MGHDK, CDR2 SYGVNS. CDR3 length: 11 amino acids.

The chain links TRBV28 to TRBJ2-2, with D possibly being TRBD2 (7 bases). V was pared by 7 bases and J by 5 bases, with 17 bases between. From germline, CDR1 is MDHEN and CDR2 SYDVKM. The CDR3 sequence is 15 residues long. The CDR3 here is CASILGGPSTGELFF. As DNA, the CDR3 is TGTGCCAGCATCTTGGGGGGGCCAAGTACCGGGGAGCTGTTTTTT.

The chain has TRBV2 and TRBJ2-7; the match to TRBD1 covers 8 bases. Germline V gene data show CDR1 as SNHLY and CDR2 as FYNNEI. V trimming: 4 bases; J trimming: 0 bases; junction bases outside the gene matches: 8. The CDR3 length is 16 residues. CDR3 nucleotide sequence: TGTGCCAGCAGTGGGACAGGGATTGACTTCTCCTACGAGCAGTACTTC. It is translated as CASSGTGIDFSYEQYF.

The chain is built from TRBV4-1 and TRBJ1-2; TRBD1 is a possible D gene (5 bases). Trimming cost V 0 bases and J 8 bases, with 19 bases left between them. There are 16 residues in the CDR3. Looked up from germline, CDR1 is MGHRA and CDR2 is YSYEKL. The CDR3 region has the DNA TGCGCCAGCAGCCAAGAAACGGGACTAACAATGGGAGGCTACACCTTC. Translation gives CASSQETGLTMGGYTF.

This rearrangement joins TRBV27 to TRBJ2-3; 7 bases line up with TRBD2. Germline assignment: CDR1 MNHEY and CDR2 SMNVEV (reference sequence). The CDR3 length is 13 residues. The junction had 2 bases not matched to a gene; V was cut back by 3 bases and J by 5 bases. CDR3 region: CASSFWEGDTQYF. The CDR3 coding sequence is TGTGCCAGCAGTTTTTGGGAGGGAGATACGCAGTATTTT.

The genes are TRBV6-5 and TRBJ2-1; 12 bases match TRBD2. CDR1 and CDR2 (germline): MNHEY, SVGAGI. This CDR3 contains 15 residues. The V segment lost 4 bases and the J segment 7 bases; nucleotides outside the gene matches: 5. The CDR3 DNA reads TGTGCCAGCAGTTCTAGCGGGGGGGGCTATAATGAGCAGTTCTTC. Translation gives CASSSSGGGYNEQFF.

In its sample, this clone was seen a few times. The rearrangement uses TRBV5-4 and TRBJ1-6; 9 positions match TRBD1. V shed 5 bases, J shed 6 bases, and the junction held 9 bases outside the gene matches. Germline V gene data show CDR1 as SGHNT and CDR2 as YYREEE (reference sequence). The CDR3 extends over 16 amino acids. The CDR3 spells CASSSAGTGFNSPLHF. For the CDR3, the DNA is TGTGCCAGCAGTTCCGCCGGGACAGGGTTTAATTCACCCCTCCACTTT.

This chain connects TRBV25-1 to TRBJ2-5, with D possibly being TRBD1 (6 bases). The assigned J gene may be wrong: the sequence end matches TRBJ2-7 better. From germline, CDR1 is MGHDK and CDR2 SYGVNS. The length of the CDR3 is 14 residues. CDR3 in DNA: TGTGCCAGCAGTGATTCCAGGGGATGGTACGAGCAGTACTTC. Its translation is CASSDSRGWYEQYF.

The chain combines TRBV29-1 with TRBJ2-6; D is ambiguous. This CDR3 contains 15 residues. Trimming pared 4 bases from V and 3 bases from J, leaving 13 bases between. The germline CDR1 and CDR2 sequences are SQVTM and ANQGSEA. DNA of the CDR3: TGCAGCGTTGGAGTGGCCAGGCATGGGGCCAACGTCCTGACTTTC. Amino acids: CSVGVARHGANVLTF.

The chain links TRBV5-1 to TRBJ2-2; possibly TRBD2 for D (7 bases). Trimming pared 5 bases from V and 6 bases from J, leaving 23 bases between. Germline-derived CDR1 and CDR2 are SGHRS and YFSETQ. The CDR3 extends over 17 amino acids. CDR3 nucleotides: TGCGCCAGCAGACGTCGCGGGGGCGCGGATGTCGCCGGGGAGCTGTTTTTT. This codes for CASRRRGGADVAGELFF.

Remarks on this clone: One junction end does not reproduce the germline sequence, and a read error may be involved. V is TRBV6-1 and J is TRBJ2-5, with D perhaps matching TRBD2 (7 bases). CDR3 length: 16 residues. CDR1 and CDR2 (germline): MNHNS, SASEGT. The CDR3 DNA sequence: TGTGCCAGCAGAGAAGGGGGGAGGGGGTTCTATGAGACCCAGTACTTC. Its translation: CASREGGRGFYETQYF.

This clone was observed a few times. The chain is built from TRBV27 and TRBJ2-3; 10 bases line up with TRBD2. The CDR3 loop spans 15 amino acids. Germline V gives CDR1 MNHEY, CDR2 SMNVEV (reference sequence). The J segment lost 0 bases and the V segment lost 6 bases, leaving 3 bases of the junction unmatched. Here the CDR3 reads CASRPLAGSTDTQYF. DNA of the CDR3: TGTGCCAGCAGGCCACTAGCGGGGAGCACAGATACGCAGTATTTT.

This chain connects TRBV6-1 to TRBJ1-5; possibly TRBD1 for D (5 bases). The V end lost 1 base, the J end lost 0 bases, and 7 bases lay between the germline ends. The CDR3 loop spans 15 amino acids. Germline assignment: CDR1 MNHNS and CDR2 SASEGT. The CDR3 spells CASSEGTHSNQPQHF. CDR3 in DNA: TGTGCCAGCAGTGAAGGGACACATAGCAATCAGCCCCAGCATTTT.

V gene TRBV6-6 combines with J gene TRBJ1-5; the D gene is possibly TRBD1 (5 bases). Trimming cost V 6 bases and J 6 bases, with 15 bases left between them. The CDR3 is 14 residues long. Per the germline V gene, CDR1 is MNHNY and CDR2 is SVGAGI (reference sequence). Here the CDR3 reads CASRGIIDSQPQHF. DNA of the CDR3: TGTGCCAGCAGGGGTATTATAGACAGTCAGCCCCAGCATTTT.

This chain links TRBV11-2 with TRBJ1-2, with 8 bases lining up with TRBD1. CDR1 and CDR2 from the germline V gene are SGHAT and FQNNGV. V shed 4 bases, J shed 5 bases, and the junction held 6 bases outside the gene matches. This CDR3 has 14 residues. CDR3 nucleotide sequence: TGTGCCAGCAGCTCTGACAGGGGAGGGTATGGCTACACCTTC. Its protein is CASSSDRGGYGYTF.

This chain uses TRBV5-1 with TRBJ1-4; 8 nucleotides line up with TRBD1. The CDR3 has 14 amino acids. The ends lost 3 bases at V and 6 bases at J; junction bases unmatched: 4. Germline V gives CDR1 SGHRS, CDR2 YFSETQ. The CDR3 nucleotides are TGCGCCAGCAGCTCAACAGGGGGGGATGAAAAACTGTTTTTT. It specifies CASSSTGGDEKLFF. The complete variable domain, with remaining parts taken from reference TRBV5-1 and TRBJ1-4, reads KAGVTQTPRYLIKTRGQQVTLSCSPISGHRSVSWYQQTPGQGLQFLFEYFSETQRNKGNFPGRFSGRQFSNSRSEMNVSTLELGDSALYLCASSSTGGDEKLFFGSGTQLSVL.

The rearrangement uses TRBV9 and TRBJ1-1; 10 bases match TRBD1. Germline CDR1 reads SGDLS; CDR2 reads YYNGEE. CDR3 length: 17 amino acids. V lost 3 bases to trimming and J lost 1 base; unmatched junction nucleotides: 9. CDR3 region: CASSEQPGTGANTEAFF. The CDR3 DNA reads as TGTGCCAGCAGCGAACAACCCGGGACAGGGGCGAACACTGAAGCTTTCTTT.

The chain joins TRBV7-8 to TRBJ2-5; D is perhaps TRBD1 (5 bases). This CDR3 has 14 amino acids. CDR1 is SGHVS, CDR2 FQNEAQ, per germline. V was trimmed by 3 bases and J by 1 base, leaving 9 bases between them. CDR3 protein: CASSFQGSQETQYF. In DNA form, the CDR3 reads TGTGCCAGCAGCTTTCAGGGCAGCCAAGAGACCCAGTACTTC.

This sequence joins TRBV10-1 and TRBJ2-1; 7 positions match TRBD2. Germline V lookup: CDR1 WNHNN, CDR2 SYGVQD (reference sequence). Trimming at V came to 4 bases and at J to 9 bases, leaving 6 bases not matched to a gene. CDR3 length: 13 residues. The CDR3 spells CASSAIAGGEQFF. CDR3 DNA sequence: TGCGCCAGCAGTGCGATAGCGGGTGGTGAGCAGTTCTTC.

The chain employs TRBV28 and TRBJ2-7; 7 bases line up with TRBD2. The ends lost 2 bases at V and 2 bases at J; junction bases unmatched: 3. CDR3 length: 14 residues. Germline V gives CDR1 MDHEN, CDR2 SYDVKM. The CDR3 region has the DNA TGTGCCAGCAGTTTAACGGGGAGGGCCTACGAGCAGTACGTC. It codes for CASSLTGRAYEQYV.

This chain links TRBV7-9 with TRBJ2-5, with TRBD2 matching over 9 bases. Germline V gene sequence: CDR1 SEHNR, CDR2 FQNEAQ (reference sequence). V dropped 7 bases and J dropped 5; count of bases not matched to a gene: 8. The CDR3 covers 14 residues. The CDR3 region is CASTLAGWEETQYF. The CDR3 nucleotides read TGTGCCAGCACCCTAGCGGGGTGGGAGGAGACCCAGTACTTC.

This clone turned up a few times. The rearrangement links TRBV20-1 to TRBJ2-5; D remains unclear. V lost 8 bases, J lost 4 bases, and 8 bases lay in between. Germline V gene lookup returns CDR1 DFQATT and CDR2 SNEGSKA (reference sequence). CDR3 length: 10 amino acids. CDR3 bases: TGCAGTCCCTCGAGAGAGACCCAGTACTTC. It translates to CSPSRETQYF.

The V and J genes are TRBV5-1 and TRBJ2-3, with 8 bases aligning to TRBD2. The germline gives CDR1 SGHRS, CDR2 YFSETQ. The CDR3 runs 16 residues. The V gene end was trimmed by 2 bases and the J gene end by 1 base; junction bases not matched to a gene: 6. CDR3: CASSFDGGDGTDTQYF. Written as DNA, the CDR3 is TGCGCCAGCAGCTTTGACGGGGGGGATGGCACAGATACGCAGTATTTT. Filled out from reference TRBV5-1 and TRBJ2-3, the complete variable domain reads KAGVTQTPRYLIKTRGQQVTLSCSPISGHRSVSWYQQTPGQGLQFLFEYFSETQRNKGNFPGRFSGRQFSNSRSEMNVSTLELGDSALYLCASSFDGGDGTDTQYFGPGTRLTVL.

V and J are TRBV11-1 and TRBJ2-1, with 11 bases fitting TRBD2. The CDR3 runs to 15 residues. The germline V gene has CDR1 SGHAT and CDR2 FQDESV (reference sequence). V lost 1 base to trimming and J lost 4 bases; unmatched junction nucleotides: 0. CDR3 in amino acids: CASSLGLAGYNEQFF. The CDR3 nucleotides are TGTGCCAGCAGCTTAGGACTAGCGGGGTACAATGAGCAGTTCTTC.

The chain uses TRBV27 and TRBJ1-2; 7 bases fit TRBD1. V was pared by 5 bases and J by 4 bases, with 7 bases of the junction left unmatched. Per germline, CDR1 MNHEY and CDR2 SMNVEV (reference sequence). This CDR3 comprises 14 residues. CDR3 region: CASSDPGQPYGYTF. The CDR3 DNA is TGTGCCAGCAGTGACCCGGGACAGCCCTATGGCTACACCTTC.

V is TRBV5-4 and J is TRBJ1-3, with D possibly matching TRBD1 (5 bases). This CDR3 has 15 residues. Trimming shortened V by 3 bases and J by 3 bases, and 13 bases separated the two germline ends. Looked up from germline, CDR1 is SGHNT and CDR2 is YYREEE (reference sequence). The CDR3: CASSSSGNYGNTIYF. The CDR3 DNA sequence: TGTGCCAGCAGCTCCTCAGGGAATTATGGAAACACCATATATTTT.